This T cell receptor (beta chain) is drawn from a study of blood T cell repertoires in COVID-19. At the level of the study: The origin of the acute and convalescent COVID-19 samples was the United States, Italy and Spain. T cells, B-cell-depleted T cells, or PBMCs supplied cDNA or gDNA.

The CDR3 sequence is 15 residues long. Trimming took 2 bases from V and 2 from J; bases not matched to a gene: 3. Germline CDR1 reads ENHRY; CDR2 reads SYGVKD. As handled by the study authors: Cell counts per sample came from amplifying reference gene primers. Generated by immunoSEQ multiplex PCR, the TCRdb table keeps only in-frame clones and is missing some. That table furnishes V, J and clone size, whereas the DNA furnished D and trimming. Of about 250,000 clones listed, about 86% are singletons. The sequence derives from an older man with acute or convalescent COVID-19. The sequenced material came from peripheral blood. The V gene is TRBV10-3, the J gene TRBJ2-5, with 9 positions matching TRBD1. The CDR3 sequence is CAISEGQGSQETQYF. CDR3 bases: TGTGCCATCAGTGAGGGACAGGGGAGTCAAGAGACCCAGTACTTC.